This T cell receptor (beta chain) was sequenced for a study of OX40 agonist ivuxolimab in advanced cancers. For the wider study: The costimulatory receptor OX40 (CD134) was targeted by ivuxolimab, a fully human IgG2 agonistic monoclonal antibody. Intravenous ivuxolimab was administered to patients every 2 weeks at six dose levels: 0.01, 0.1, 0.3, 1.5, 3 and 10 mg/kg. Of the roughly 54 dose-escalation patients, hepatocellular carcinoma was present in 19, melanoma in roughly 15, renal cell carcinoma in 9 and head and neck cancer in 9. In the dose-escalation cohort, around four fifths of patients were male, and the mean age was about 55 years, with a range of roughly 20 to 85. Prior anti-PD-1, anti-PD-L1 or anti-CTLA-4 therapy was permitted, and 35% to 40% of dose-escalation patients had received checkpoint inhibitors. Partial responses occurred in three dose-escalation patients, of whom one had hepatocellular carcinoma and two had cutaneous melanoma. Peripheral TCRbeta sequencing aimed to test whether ivuxolimab altered TCR sequence diversity and caused clonal T-cell expansion. The monotherapy dose-escalation portion (N of about 50 patients) of the phase I ivuxolimab trial is reported in the paper.

Summary of the overall study and its limitations: In the 0.1-3.0 mg/kg groups, partial responders were among the patients with the lowest normalized peripheral clonal expansion, particularly in CD8+ T cells. On average, CD8+ T cells showed more expanded clones than CD4+ T cells after ivuxolimab. At doses of 0.1 to 3.0 mg/kg, clonal expansion of both CD4+ and CD8+ blood T cells was observed from baseline to week 6. The antigen specificity of the peripheral T cells that underwent clonal expansion was not determined. Low levels of normalized T-cell clonal expansion were also shown by some nonresponding patients.

Notes on this clone: Its antigen has not been determined. Base-call qualities are not available, and no considerably larger clone is one nucleotide away.

Patients with a history of autoimmune disease or receiving systemic immunosuppression were excluded from the trial. Peripheral blood for TCR sequencing was collected from all dose cohorts at baseline, on cycle 4 day 1, and on cycle 7 day 1. The samples were drawn from a first-in-human, open-label, multicenter phase I dose-escalation trial of ivuxolimab. Adults with locally advanced or metastatic melanoma, renal cell, hepatocellular, or head and neck squamous cell carcinoma were enrolled in the trial. CD4+ and CD8+ T cells were sorted separately from peripheral blood before TCR sequencing. V loses 3 bases, J loses 4 bases, and the germline ends lie 22 bases apart. The CDR3 runs 17 amino acids, cysteine and phenylalanine included. CDR3 DNA is the only sequence kept; it has 51 bases, read in frame from the first base. CDR1 SGDLS and CDR2 YYNGEE were looked up in the germline V gene. Genomic DNA was extracted from sorted cells for sequencing of the TCRbeta CDR3 region. The immunoSEQ Assay was used to sequence the TCRbeta CDR3 regions. In its TCRdb copy, this immuneACCESS table keeps in-frame sequences only and misses some clones. Where compared with another copy, unresolved V genes explain less than half of these, and the others have no known cause. This sample comprises tens of thousands of clones, 80% to 90% of them detected only once. Together, the top ten hold around 0.5% of the sample.

This chain joins TRBV9 to TRBJ2-5; TRBD2 is a possible D gene, resting on 7 matching bases. The receptor was derived from an adult with an advanced solid tumor such as melanoma, head and neck, liver or kidney cancer. Material: CD4+ or CD8+ T cells sorted from blood, obtained in a trial of the OX40 agonist ivuxolimab. Here is the DNA: TGTGCCAGCAGCGCACAAAGCGGGACATGGGGGTCAGAGACCCAGTACTTC. Its protein reads: CASSAQSGTWGSETQYF.